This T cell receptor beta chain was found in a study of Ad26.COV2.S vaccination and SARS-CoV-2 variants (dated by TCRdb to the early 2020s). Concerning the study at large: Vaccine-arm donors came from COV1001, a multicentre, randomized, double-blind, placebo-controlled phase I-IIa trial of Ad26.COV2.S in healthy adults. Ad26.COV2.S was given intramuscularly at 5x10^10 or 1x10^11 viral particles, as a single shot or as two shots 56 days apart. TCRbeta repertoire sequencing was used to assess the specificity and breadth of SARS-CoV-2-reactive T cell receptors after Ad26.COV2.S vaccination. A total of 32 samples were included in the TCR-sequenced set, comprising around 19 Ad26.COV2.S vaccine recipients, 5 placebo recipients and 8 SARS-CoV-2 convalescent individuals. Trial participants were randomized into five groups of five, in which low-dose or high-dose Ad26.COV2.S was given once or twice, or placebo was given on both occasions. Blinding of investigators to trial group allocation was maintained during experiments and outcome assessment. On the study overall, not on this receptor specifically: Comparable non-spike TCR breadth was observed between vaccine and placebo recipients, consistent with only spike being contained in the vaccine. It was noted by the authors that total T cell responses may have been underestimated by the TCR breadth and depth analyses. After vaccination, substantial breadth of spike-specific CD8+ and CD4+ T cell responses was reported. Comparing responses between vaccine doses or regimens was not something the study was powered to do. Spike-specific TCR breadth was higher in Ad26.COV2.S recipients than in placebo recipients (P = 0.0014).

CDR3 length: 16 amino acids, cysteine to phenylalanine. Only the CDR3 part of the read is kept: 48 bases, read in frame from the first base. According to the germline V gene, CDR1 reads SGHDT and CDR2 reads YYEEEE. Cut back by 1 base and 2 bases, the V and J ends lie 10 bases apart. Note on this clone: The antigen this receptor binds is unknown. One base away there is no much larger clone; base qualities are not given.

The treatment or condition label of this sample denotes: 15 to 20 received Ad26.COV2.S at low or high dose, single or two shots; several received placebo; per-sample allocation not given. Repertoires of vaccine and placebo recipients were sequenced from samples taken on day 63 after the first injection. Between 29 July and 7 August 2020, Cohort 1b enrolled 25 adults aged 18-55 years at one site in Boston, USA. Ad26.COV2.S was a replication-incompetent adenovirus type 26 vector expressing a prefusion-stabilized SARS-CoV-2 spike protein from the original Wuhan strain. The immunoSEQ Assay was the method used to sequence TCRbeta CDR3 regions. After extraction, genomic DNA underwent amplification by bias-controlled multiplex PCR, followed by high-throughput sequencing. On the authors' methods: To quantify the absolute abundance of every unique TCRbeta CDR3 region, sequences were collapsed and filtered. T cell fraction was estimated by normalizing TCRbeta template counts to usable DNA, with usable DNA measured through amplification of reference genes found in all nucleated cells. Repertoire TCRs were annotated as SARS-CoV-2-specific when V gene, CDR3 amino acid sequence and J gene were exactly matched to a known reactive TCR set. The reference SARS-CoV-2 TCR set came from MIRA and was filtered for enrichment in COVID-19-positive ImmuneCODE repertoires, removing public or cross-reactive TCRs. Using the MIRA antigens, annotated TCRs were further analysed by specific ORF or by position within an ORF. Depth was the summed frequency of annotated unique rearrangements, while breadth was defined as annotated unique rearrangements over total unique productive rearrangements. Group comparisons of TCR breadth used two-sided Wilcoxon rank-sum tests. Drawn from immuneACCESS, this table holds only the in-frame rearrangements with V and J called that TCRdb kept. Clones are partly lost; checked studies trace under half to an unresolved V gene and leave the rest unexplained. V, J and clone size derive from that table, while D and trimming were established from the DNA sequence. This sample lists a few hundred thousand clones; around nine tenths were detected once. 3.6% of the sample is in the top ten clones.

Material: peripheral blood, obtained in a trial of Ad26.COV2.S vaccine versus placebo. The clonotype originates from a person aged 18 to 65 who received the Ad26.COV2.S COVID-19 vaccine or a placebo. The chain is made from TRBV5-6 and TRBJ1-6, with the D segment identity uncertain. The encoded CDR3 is CASSLFGSTYNSPLHF. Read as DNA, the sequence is TGTGCCAGCAGCTTGTTTGGTAGCACCTATAATTCACCCCTCCACTTT.